This T cell receptor (beta chain) came from a study of metastatic and nonmetastatic thyroid tumors. Study context: Where malignant and benign thyroid patients were concerned, repertoires were compared across blood and tumor or nodule tissue.

Via MiXCR, TCRdb re-called the PCR reads. Here the sample spans 50,000 to 65,000 clones, 4% to 5% being singletons. This CDR3 spans 18 amino acids. V was shortened by 2 bases and J by 2 bases, with 19 bases between the two germline ends. Per germline, CDR1 SGHVS and CDR2 FQNEAQ. Patients were all untreated before their thyroid surgery. The chain links TRBV7-8 to TRBJ1-5, with a weak D call TRBD1 (6 bases). The receptor was isolated from a female donor with papillary thyroid cancer or a benign thyroid nodule (not recorded which). Some clones in this sample may be carry-over from other donors' samples. Sequenced sample: blood. Here the CDR3 reads CASSLFGGAGVGNQPQHF. The CDR3 region has the DNA TGTGCCAGCAGCTTATTCGGTGGGGCAGGGGTGGGCAATCAGCCCCAGCATTTT. The variable domain in full, completed from reference TRBV7-8 and TRBJ1-5, reads GAGVSQSPRYKVAKRGQDVALRCDPISGHVSLFWYQQALGQGPEFLTYFQNEAQLDKSGLPSDRFFAERPEGSVSTLKIQRTQQEDSAVYLCASSLFGGAGVGNQPQHFGDGTRLSIL.